A selection of T cell receptor beta chains follows, all from one sample in a study of blood T cell repertoires in COVID-19. Profiling relied on immunoSEQ multiplex PCR, and the TCRdb table lists in-frame clones only, not all of them. The sample consists of 220,000 or so clones, 85% to 90% of them appearing once. Input material: PBMCs or T cells enriched from blood (not recorded which). Source of these receptors: a man aged 50-60 years who had been exposed to COVID-19. The CDR3 runs from the conserved cysteine through the conserved F or W. Fields, in order: D gene, J gene, V gene, clone size, CDR3 length, CDR3 DNA, CDR3 protein. D genes are given only for firm matches. The size entry is marked missing in some rows and otherwise reads once, few, many or a size class.

>-|TRBJ2-5|TRBV5-1|-|15
TGCGCCAGCAGCCCGGGGGACAGACGAAAAGAGACCCAGTACTTC
CASSPGDRRKETQYF
>TRBD1|TRBJ1-6|TRBV28|-|14
TGTGCCAGCAGTGTGGGACAGGGCGACTCACCCCTCCACTTT
CASSVGQGDSPLHF
>-|TRBJ1-1|TRBV10-3|-|16
TGTGCCATCACCGCCACCGGCCCGGGTCCGAACACTGAAGCTTTCTTT
CAITATGPGPNTEAFF
>-|TRBJ2-7|TRBV27|-|15
TGTGCCAGCAGTCCCGGCGGGGCCTTCACCTACGAGCAGTACTTC
CASSPGGAFTYEQYF
>-|TRBJ2-3|TRBV24-1|-|18
TGTGCCACCAGTGATTTAGGGAGTGGTTCGGCGAGCACAGATACGCAGTATTTT
CATSDLGSGSASTDTQYF
>TRBD1|TRBJ2-5|TRBV7-7|-|15
TGTGCTAGCAGCGCAGGGGGAACCCGCCAAGAGACCCAGTACTTC
CASSAGGTRQETQYF
>TRBD1|TRBJ1-2|TRBV24-1|-|13
TGTGCCACCAGTGATTACAGGGGCCCTAGCTACACCTTC
CATSDYRGPSYTF
>TRBD1|TRBJ2-1|TRBV5-6|-|13
TGTGCCGAGGGACAGGGCGCTTCGAATGAGCAGTTCTTC
CAEGQGASNEQFF
>TRBD1|TRBJ1-6|TRBV28|-|15
TGTGCCAGCAGAGGTAGACAGGGGTCGGGTTCACCCCTCCACTTT
CASRGRQGSGSPLHF
>TRBD1|TRBJ1-2|TRBV7-9|-|14
TGTGCCAGCAGCTCAGGACAGGGTTGGGCTGGCTACACCTTC
CASSSGQGWAGYTF
>TRBD2|TRBJ2-2|TRBV5-1|-|17
TGCGCCAGCAGCCCCATCTTAGCGGGAGGTGACACCGGGGAGCTGTTTTTT
CASSPILAGGDTGELFF
>-|TRBJ1-2|TRBV28|-|12
TGTGCCAGCGGGACATCGAACTATGGCTACACCTTC
CASGTSNYGYTF
>-|TRBJ1-1|TRBV28|-|14
TGTGCCAGCAGTTTACGACCCGGGCGGGCTGAAGCTTTCTTT
CASSLRPGRAEAFF
>TRBD1|TRBJ1-1|TRBV10-1|few|17
TGCGCCAGCAGCGAGCTCCCAGGACAGGGGACGAACACTGAAGCTTTCTTT
CASSELPGQGTNTEAFF
>-|TRBJ1-2|TRBV6-5|-|13
TGTGCCAGCACCTCCCTGAGGGACTATGGCTACACCTTC
CASTSLRDYGYTF
>TRBD2|TRBJ2-1|TRBV5-1|-|16
TGCGCCAGCAGCTCGGACACTAGCGGGAGAAGCGGTGAGCAGTTCTTC
CASSSDTSGRSGEQFF
>-|TRBJ2-7|TRBV10-3|-|15
TGTGCCATCAGTGAGTCGGTGGGACTCGTCTACGAGCAGTACTTC
CAISESVGLVYEQYF
>-|TRBJ1-5|TRBV14|once|13
TGTGCCAGCAGCCAAACGGGGAATCAGCCCCAGCATTTT
CASSQTGNQPQHF
>-|TRBJ1-1|TRBV19|-|15
TGTGCCAGTAGTATAGCTGGGGGCGTGCCCACTGAAGCTTTCTTT
CASSIAGGVPTEAFF
>-|TRBJ2-1|TRBV5-1|-|16
TGCGCCAGCAGCTTGGACGGTATATGGTCCTACAATGAGCAGTTCTTC
CASSLDGIWSYNEQFF
>-|TRBJ2-4|TRBV6-5|-|11
TGTGCCAGCAGCCCCGGGGGCATTCAGTACTTC
CASSPGGIQYF
>-|TRBJ2-7|TRBV28|-|13
TGTGCCAGCAGTTTTGCAGGGACCTACGAGCAGTACTTC
CASSFAGTYEQYF
>-|TRBJ1-2|TRBV5-6|-|13
TGTGCCAGCAGCCTACAGGGTTACTATGGCTACACCTTC
CASSLQGYYGYTF
>TRBD1|TRBJ2-1|TRBV11-3|-|16
TGTGCCGGCAGCGAGGGGTGGACAGGGTCCTACAATGAGCAGTTCTTC
CAGSEGWTGSYNEQFF
>-|TRBJ2-4|TRBV18|-|15
TGTGCCAGCTCACCACCGGGCAGGGGAAAAAACATTCAGTACTTC
CASSPPGRGKNIQYF
>TRBD2|TRBJ2-6|TRBV5-5|-|17
TGTGCCAGCACCGCCGGGGGGGGGCGCGCTGGGGCCAACGTCCTGACTTTC
CASTAGGGRAGANVLTF
>TRBD1|TRBJ2-4|TRBV5-1|once|16
TGCGCCAGCAGCGAATGGGACAGCTCCGCAGGGAACATTCAGTACTTC
CASSEWDSSAGNIQYF
>TRBD1|TRBJ1-2|TRBV7-3|-|14
TGTGCCAGCAGTTCCGGGACAGGGGGCTACGGCTACACCTTC
CASSSGTGGYGYTF
>-|TRBJ2-7|TRBV5-1|-|14
TGCGCCAGCAGCACAGGCGTAGGCACCTACGAGCAGTACTTC
CASSTGVGTYEQYF
>-|TRBJ1-1|TRBV7-9|-|14
TGTGCCAGCAGCCCGGGGGGATGGGGAACTGAAGCTTTCTTT
CASSPGGWGTEAFF
>-|TRBJ1-5|TRBV7-2|-|13
TGTGCCAGCAGCTTAGCGAGGGATCAGCCCCAGCATTTT
CASSLARDQPQHF